The 20 T cell receptor beta chains in this list originate from one sample, sequenced in a study (dated by TCRdb to 2014 to 2015). The library came from 5' RACE. The sequencing machine was an Illumina MiSeq. In TCRdb, the public reads were trimmed at Q25 with fastp and aligned with MiXCR, with productive beta chains retained. Duplicate CDR3 protein sequences are folded into a single record with the most common DNA and genes. The sample yields 7,500 to 10,000 distinct CDR3 sequences; less than 65% were counted once. Around 6% of the sample lies in the top ten. The source material was tumor-infiltrating memory CD4+ T cells sorted from the breast tumor. Taken with the paper, the label for cell subset or site translates to: memory CD4+ T cells, CD4+CD45RO+CD25-. These receptors all stem from a female donor with breast cancer.

The J gene is TRBJ2-5, the V gene TRBV5-1; TRBD2 aligns across 13 bases. V lost 0 bases, J lost 4 bases, and 6 bases stayed unmatched. The CDR3 is made up of 17 amino acids. In germline, CDR1 is SGHRS, CDR2 YFSETQ. The CDR3 DNA sequence: TGCGCCAGCAGCTTGGGGACTAGCGGGAGCGTGGGAGAGACCCAGTACTTC. This codes for CASSLGTSGSVGETQYF.

The genes are TRBV5-1 and TRBJ1-1, with D possibly matching TRBD1 (6 bases). Trimming shortened V by 0 bases and J by 1 base, and 7 bases separated the two germline ends. The CDR3 totals 14 residues. The germline V gene encodes CDR1 SGHRS and CDR2 YFSETQ. The CDR3 reads CASSLVQGNTEAFF. In DNA form, the CDR3 reads TGCGCCAGCAGCTTGGTACAGGGGAACACTGAAGCTTTCTTT. Complete variable domain (other parts from reference TRBV5-1 and TRBJ1-1): KAGVTQTPRYLIKTRGQQVTLSCSPISGHRSVSWYQQTPGQGLQFLFEYFSETQRNKGNFPGRFSGRQFSNSRSEMNVSTLELGDSALYLCASSLVQGNTEAFFGQGTRLTVV.

V and J are TRBV7-2 and TRBJ1-2; TRBD1 might be the D (5 bases). The germline gives CDR1 SGHTA, CDR2 FQGNSA. The CDR3 covers 17 residues. V was shortened by 1 base and J by 5 bases, with 20 bases between the two germline ends. The CDR3 sequence is CASSLGNRLFQTYGYTF. In nucleotides, the CDR3 is TGTGCCAGCAGCTTAGGTAACAGGCTCTTCCAGACTTATGGCTACACCTTC.

The V gene is TRBV20-1, the J gene TRBJ1-1; the D is unclear. The CDR3 covers 14 residues. The V end lost 0 bases, the J end lost 2 bases, and 10 bases lay between the germline ends. The germline V gene encodes CDR1 DFQATT and CDR2 SNEGSKA (reference sequence). In nucleotides, the CDR3 is TGCAGTGCTAGAGATGGCGGAGAAAACACTGAAGCTTTCTTT. It encodes CSARDGGENTEAFF.

The sample holds a few counts of this clonotype. The chain employs TRBV5-6 and TRBJ2-1; D unclear. The V and J ends lost 2 bases and 0 bases respectively, with 9 bases between them. The germline V gene encodes CDR1 SGHDT and CDR2 YYEEEE. This CDR3 spans 15 amino acids. The CDR3 DNA reads TGTGCCAGCAGCTTAGGAGAGTACTCCTACAATGAGCAGTTCTTC. Residues: CASSLGEYSYNEQFF.

This clonotype was counted a few times. The chain has TRBV12-3 or TRBV12-4 and TRBJ1-5, with a possible D match to TRBD1 (5 bases). The CDR3 runs to 16 residues. V shed 0 bases and J shed 5 bases, with 14 bases lying between them. The CDR3 bases are TGTGCCAGCAGTTTAGCTGAGCAGGGTATTCATCAGCCCCAGCATTTT. This sequence encodes CASSLAEQGIHQPQHF.

On this clonotype itself: At one end, the junction sequence differs from germline, possibly due to a read error. This chain uses TRBV5-1 with TRBJ2-7, with D maybe TRBD1 (6 bases). Germline V gives CDR1 SGHRS, CDR2 YFSETQ. The CDR3 covers 12 residues. This CDR3 is CASSVTGIRATF. The CDR3 DNA reads as TGCGCCAGCAGCGTCACAGGGATTCGGGCTACCTTC.

The rearrangement links TRBV29-1 to TRBJ2-1; D ambiguous. The V end was cut by 4 bases, the J end by 7 bases, with 11 bases between. Germline loops: CDR1 SQVTM, CDR2 ANQGSEA. CDR3 length: 12 amino acids. The CDR3 DNA is TGCAGCGTTGGTCCCAGACCAAATGAGCAGTTCTTC. It codes for CSVGPRPNEQFF.

In its sample, this clonotype was seen a few times. The V gene is TRBV29-1, the J gene TRBJ1-2; 7 bases fit TRBD1. With 3 bases clipped from V and 4 bases from J, the junction kept 5 bases outside the gene matches. The CDR3 contains 13 residues. Germline lookup yields CDR1 SQVTM and CDR2 ANQGSEA. As DNA, the CDR3 is TGCAGCGTTGATCCACAGGGGCGCTATGGCTACACCTTC. Translation gives CSVDPQGRYGYTF.

This chain joins TRBV5-1 and TRBJ2-3, with TRBD2 matching over 8 bases. Per germline, CDR1 SGHRS and CDR2 YFSETQ. This CDR3 comprises 14 residues. V was pared by 3 bases and J by 4 bases, with 4 bases of the junction left unmatched. CDR3 bases: TGCGCCAGCAGCTCCGGACTAGCTGCAGATACGCAGTATTTT. The encoded protein is CASSSGLAADTQYF.

Only one count was recorded for this clonotype. The rearrangement uses TRBV12-3 or TRBV12-4 and TRBJ1-3, with D maybe TRBD1 (6 bases). Trimming took 6 bases from V and 12 from J, leaving 18 bases between them. This CDR3 region has 13 residues. The CDR3 sequence is CASSSGRRTDIYF. Written as DNA, the CDR3 is TGTGCCAGCAGCTCAGGCCGACGGACAGACATATATTTT.

The sample holds a few counts of this clonotype. This chain joins TRBV12-3 or TRBV12-4 and TRBJ1-2; D ambiguous. The CDR3 contains 14 residues. Between the trimmed V and J ends, which lost 6 bases and 7 bases, there was a span of 18 bases. The CDR3 spells CASRKATGPSGYTF. DNA for the CDR3: TGTGCCAGCAGAAAGGCCACCGGACCTAGTGGCTACACCTTC.

The rearrangement links TRBV7-9 to TRBJ2-1, with 7 bases lining up with TRBD2. J lost 9 bases, V lost 1 base, and 6 bases had no gene match. CDR1 is SEHNR and CDR2 is FQNEAQ in the germline V gene (reference sequence). This CDR3 has 14 residues. The chain's CDR3 is CASSLGSSGREQFF. The CDR3 region has the DNA TGTGCCAGCAGCTTAGGTTCTAGCGGTCGTGAGCAGTTCTTC.

This clonotype has more than one count but fewer than ten. This chain links TRBV5-1 with TRBJ1-2; TRBD1 matches at 7 bases. The CDR3 extends over 13 amino acids. V dropped 1 base and J dropped 6; count of bases not matched to a gene: 3. Per the germline V gene, CDR1 is SGHRS and CDR2 is YFSETQ. The CDR3 nucleotides read TGCGCCAGCAGCTTGCAGGGGGGGGATGGCTACACCTTC. Its translation is CASSLQGGDGYTF.

Concerning this clonotype itself: Its ends do not fully match the called genes, so a read error is possible. The chain employs TRBV12-3 or TRBV12-4 and TRBJ2-5; maybe TRBD2 (6 bases). The CDR3 is 13 amino acids. CDR3 bases: TGTGCCAGCAGTTTAGAAGGTCGCGGGACCCAGCACTTC. Amino acids: CASSLEGRGTQHF.

The chain combines TRBV6-5 with TRBJ1-2, with 8 bases fitting TRBD1. Germline assignment: CDR1 MNHEY and CDR2 SVGAGI. Losses at the gene ends were 4 bases for V and 4 bases for J; bases not matched to a gene: 8. The CDR3 is 15 residues long. The CDR3 DNA follows: TGTGCCAGCAGTTCGAACACCGGGACAGGCTATGGCTACACCTTC. It encodes CASSSNTGTGYGYTF.

The chain employs TRBV7-3 and TRBJ2-1; TRBD2 might be the D (6 bases). CDR1 SGHTA and CDR2 FQGTGA come from the germline V gene. CDR3 size: 14 residues. Trimming took 4 bases from V and 6 from J, leaving 13 bases between them. The DNA of the CDR3 is TGTGCCAGCAGCTCGGGGCGGGACCTCAATGAGCAGTTCTTC. It specifies CASSSGRDLNEQFF.

The V gene is TRBV28, the J gene TRBJ2-3; 10 bases map to TRBD2. The CDR3 runs 14 residues. Germline-derived CDR1 and CDR2 are MDHEN and SYDVKM. V gave up 5 bases and J gave up 4 bases; unmatched junction bases: 3. For the CDR3, the DNA is TGTGCCAGCAGTCTAGCGGGAGAGGCAGATACGCAGTATTTT. Its protein product is CASSLAGEADTQYF.

This clonotype was recorded a few times. The rearrangement joins TRBV6-5 to TRBJ2-6; TRBD1 agrees at 8 bases. The CDR3 contains 17 residues. Germline loops: CDR1 MNHEY, CDR2 SVGAGI. V trimming: 6 bases; J trimming: 2 bases; junction bases outside the gene matches: 9. The CDR3 DNA reads TGTGCCAGCAGAAGAGGACAGGGATCGACTGGGGCCAACGTCCTGACTTTC. It is translated as CASRRGQGSTGANVLTF.

A few counts support this clonotype. CDR3 nucleotide sequence: TGTGCCAGCAGCTTAACGGCTGAAGCTTTCTTT. Protein sequence: CASSLTAEAFF. This chain links TRBV7-9 with TRBJ1-1; no reliable D call. Trimming left V 2 bases short and J 6 bases short, with 4 bases between. Looked up from germline, CDR1 is SEHNR and CDR2 is FQNEAQ (reference sequence). This CDR3 is 11 amino acids long. The full variable domain, its missing parts supplied by reference TRBV7-9 and TRBJ1-1, is DTGVSQNPRHKITKRGQNVTFRCDPISEHNRLYWYRQTLGQGPEFLTYFQNEAQLEKSRLLSDRFSAERPKGSFSTLEIQRTEQGDSAMYLCASSLTAEAFFGQGTRLTVV.